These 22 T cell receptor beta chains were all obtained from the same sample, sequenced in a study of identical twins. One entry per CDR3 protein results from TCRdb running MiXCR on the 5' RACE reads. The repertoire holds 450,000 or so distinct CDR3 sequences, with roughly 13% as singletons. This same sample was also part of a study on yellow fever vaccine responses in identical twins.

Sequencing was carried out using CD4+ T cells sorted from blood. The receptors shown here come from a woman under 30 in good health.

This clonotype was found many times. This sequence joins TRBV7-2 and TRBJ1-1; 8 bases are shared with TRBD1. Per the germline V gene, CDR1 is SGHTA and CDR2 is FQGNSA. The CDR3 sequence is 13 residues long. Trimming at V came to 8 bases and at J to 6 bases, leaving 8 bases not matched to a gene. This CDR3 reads CASSGTGPPEAFF. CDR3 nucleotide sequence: TGTGCCAGCTCCGGGACAGGCCCCCCTGAAGCTTTCTTT.

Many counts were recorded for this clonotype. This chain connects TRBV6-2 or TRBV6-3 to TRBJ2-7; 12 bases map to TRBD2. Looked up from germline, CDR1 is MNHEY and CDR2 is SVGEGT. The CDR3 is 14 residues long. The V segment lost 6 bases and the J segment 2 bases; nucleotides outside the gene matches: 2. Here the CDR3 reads CASRRLAGAYEQYF. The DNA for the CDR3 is TGTGCCAGCAGGAGACTAGCGGGGGCCTACGAGCAGTACTTC.

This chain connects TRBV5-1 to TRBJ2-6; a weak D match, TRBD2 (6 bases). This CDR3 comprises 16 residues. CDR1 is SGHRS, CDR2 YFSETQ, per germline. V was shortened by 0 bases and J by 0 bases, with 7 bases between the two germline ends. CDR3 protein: CASSLDGSSGANVLTF. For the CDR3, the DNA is TGCGCCAGCAGCTTGGACGGGAGCTCTGGGGCCAACGTCCTGACTTTC.

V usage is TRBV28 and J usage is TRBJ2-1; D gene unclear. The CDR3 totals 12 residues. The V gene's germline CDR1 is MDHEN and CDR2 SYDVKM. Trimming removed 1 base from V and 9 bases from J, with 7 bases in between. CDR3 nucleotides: TGTGCCAGCAGTTTATTAGCTAGTGAGCAGTTCTTC. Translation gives CASSLLASEQFF.

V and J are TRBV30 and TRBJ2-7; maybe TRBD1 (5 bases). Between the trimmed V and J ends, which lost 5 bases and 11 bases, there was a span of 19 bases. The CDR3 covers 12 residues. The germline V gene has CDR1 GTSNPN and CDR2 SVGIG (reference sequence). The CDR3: CAWAPRGGREYF. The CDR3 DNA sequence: TGTGCCTGGGCCCCAAGGGGTGGTAGGGAGTACTTC.

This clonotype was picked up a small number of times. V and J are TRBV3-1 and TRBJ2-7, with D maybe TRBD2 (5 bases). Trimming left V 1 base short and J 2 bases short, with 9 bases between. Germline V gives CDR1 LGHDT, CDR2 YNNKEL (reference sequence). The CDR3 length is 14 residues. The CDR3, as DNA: TGTGCCAGCAGCCAAGTTCCGGGGACCTACGAGCAGTACTTC. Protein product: CASSQVPGTYEQYF.

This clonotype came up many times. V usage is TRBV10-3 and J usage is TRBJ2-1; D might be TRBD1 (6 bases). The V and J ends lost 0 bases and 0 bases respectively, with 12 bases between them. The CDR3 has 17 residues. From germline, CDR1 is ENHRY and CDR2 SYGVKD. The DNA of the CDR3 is TGTGCCATCAGTGAGTCGCAAGAGACAGGCTCCTACAATGAGCAGTTCTTC. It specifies CAISESQETGSYNEQFF.

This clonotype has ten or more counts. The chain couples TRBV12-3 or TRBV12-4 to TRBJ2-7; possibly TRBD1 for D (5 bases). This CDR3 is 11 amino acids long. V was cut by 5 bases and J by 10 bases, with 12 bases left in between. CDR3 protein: CASSLQGLQYF. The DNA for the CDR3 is TGTGCCAGCAGTCTTCAGGGTCTTCAGTACTTC.

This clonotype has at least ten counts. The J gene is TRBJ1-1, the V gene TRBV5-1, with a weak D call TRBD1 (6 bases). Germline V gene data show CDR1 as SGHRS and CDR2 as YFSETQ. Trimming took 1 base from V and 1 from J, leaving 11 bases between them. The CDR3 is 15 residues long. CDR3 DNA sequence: TGCGCCAGCAGCTTGACCCAGGGGAGGAACACTGAAGCTTTCTTT. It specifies CASSLTQGRNTEAFF.

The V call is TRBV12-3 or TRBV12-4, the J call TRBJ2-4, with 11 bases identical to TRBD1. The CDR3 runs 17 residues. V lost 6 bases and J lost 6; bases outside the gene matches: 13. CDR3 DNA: TGTGCCAGCAGCCCAAGCGGACAGGGGGCCACAAGAAACATTCAGTACTTC. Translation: CASSPSGQGATRNIQYF.

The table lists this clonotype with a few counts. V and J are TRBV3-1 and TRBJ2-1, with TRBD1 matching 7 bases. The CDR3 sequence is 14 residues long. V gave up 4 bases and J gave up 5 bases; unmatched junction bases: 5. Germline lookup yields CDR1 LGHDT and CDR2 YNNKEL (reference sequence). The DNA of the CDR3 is TGTGCCAGCAGCCGGGATGACAGGGACAATGAGCAGTTCTTC. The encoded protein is CASSRDDRDNEQFF.

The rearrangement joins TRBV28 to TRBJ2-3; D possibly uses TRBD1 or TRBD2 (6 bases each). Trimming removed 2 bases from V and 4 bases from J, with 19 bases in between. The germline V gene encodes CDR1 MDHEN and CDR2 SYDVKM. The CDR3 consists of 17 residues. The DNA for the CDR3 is TGTGCCAGCAGTTTACATCCGGGATCGGGGGCGGCAGATACGCAGTATTTT. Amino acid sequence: CASSLHPGSGAADTQYF.

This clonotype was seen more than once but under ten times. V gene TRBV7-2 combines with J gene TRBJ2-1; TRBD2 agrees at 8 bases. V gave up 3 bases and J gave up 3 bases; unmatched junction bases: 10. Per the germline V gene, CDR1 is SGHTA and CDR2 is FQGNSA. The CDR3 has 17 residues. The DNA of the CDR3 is TGTGCCAGCAGCTTTCCCCCTGGCGGGAGGAGCTACAATGAGCAGTTCTTC. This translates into CASSFPPGGRSYNEQFF.

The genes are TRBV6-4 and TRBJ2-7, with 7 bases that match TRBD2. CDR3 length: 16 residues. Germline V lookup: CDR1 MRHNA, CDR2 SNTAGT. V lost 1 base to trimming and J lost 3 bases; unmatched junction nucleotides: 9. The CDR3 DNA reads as TGTGCCAGCAGTGACTACGGCGGGACTAAGGACTACGAGCAGTACTTC. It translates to CASSDYGGTKDYEQYF.

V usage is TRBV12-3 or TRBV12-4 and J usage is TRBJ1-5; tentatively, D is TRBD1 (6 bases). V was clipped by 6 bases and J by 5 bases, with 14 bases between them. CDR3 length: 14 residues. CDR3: CASSIQGSDQPQHF. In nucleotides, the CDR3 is TGTGCCAGCAGCATACAGGGTTCGGATCAGCCCCAGCATTTT.

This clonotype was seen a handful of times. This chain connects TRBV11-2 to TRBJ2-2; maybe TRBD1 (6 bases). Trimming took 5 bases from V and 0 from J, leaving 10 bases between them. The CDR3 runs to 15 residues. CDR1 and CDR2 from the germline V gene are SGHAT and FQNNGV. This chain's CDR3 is CASSLQGSNTGELFF. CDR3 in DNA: TGTGCCAGCAGCCTACAGGGTTCGAACACCGGGGAGCTGTTTTTT. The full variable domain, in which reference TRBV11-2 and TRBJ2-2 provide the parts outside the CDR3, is EAGVAQSPRYKIIEKRQSVAFWCNPISGHATLYWYQQILGQGPKLLIQFQNNGVVDDSQLPKDRFSAERLKGVDSTLKIQPAKLEDSAVYLCASSLQGSNTGELFFGEGSRLTVL.

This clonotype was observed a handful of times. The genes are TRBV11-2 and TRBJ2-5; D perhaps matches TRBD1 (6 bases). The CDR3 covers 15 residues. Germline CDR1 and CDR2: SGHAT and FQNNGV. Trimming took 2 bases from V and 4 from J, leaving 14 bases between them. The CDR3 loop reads CASSLNGRGRETQYF. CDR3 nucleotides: TGTGCCAGCAGCTTAAATGGCAGGGGTCGAGAGACCCAGTACTTC. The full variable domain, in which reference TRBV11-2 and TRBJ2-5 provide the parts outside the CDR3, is EAGVAQSPRYKIIEKRQSVAFWCNPISGHATLYWYQQILGQGPKLLIQFQNNGVVDDSQLPKDRFSAERLKGVDSTLKIQPAKLEDSAVYLCASSLNGRGRETQYFGPGTRLLVL.

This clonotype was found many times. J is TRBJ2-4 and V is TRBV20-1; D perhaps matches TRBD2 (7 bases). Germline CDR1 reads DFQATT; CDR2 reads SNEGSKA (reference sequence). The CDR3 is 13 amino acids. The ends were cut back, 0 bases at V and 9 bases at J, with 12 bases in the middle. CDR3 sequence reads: CSAREGGGVIQYF. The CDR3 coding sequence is TGCAGTGCTAGAGAAGGAGGGGGGGTCATTCAGTACTTC.

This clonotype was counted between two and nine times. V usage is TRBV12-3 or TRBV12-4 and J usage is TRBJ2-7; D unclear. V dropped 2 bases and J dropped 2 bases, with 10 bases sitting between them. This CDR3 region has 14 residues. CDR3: CASSLSLITYEQYF. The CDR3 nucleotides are TGTGCCAGCAGTTTAAGTCTCATAACCTACGAGCAGTACTTC.

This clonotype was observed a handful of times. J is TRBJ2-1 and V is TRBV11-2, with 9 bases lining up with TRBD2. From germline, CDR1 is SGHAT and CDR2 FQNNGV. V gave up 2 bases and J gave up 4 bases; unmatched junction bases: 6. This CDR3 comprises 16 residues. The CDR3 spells CASSLLLAGLYNEQFF. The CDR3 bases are TGTGCCAGCAGCTTATTGCTAGCGGGGCTTTACAATGAGCAGTTCTTC.

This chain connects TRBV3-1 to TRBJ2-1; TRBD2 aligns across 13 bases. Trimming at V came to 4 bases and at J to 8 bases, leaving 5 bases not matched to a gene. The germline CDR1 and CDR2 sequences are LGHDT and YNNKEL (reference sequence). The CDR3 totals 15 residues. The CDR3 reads CASSPGLAGSDEQFF. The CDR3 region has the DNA TGTGCCAGCAGCCCGGGACTAGCGGGGAGCGATGAGCAGTTCTTC.

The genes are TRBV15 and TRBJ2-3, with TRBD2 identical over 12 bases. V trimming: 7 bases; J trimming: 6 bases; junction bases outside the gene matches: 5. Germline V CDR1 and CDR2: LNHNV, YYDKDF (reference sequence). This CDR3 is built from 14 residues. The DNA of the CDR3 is TGTGCCACCAAACTAGCGGGAGGAAGTGATACGCAGTATTTT. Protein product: CATKLAGGSDTQYF.